The 21 T cell receptor beta chains reported below all come from one sample, sequenced in a study of CD8+ T cells in alopecia areata. In a group of a few patients, CD4+ cells were sorted into CD25+CD127- cells. Following RNA extraction, reverse transcription yielded cDNA that acted as the sequencing template. Assay: immunoSEQ multiplex PCR; the TCRdb copy retains only in-frame clones and omits some. The sample lists about 37,000 clones, nearly 55% occurring once. Sequencing used CD4+ Tregs sorted from blood. The receptors were gathered from a human donor with alopecia areata.

This clone turned up a few times. The gene calls are TRBV19 and TRBJ2-1; D is possibly TRBD1 (6 bases). Deletions cut 7 bases from V and 14 bases from J, with 21 bases between. Germline V gene lookup returns CDR1 LNHDA and CDR2 SQIVND (reference sequence). This CDR3 comprises 13 residues. As DNA, the CDR3 is TGTGCCAGTACCGCCGGGACACCGCCGTTGGAGTTCTTC. Translating gives CASTAGTPPLEFF.

The rearrangement joins TRBV28 to TRBJ2-7; no clear D gene. Germline CDR1 and CDR2: MDHEN and SYDVKM. Trimming stripped 11 bases from V and 1 base from J, with 9 bases between. The CDR3 is 11 amino acids. CDR3 sequence (DNA): TGTGCCTGTGCGAGGTCCTACGAGCAGTACTTC. Protein: CACARSYEQYF.

The rearrangement uses TRBV5-1 and TRBJ2-5; D is ambiguous. CDR3 length: 11 residues. CDR1 and CDR2 (germline): SGHRS, YFSETQ. Trimming left V 0 bases short and J 9 bases short, with 6 bases between. CDR3 sequence reads: CASSLAGAQYF. The CDR3 nucleotides are TGCGCCAGCAGCTTGGCTGGGGCCCAGTACTTC. The whole variable domain, filled in from reference TRBV5-1 and TRBJ2-5, reads KAGVTQTPRYLIKTRGQQVTLSCSPISGHRSVSWYQQTPGQGLQFLFEYFSETQRNKGNFPGRFSGRQFSNSRSEMNVSTLELGDSALYLCASSLAGAQYFGPGTRLLVL.

A few counts support this clone. The chain employs TRBV28 and TRBJ2-1, with 12 nucleotides matching TRBD2. With 7 bases clipped from V and 4 bases from J, the junction kept 11 bases outside the gene matches. This CDR3 region has 17 residues. Germline assignment: CDR1 MDHEN and CDR2 SYDVKM. The CDR3 sequence is CASTLGLAGPRYNEQFF. In DNA form, the CDR3 reads TGTGCCAGCACCCTAGGACTAGCGGGACCCAGATACAATGAGCAGTTCTTC. Together with reference TRBV28 and TRBJ2-1, the CDR3 gives the full variable domain: DVKVTQSSRYLVKRTGEKVFLECVQDMDHENMFWYRQDPGLGLRLIYFSYDVKMKEKGDIPEGYSVSREKKERFSLILESASTNQTSMYLCASTLGLAGPRYNEQFFGPGTRLTVL.

The rearrangement links TRBV7-3 to TRBJ2-5; D is perhaps TRBD2 (6 bases). V lost 4 bases and J 5 bases, leaving 11 bases between the germline ends. The CDR3 contains 13 residues. Germline lookup yields CDR1 SGHTA and CDR2 FQGTGA. CDR3 residues: CASSYAGRETQYF. CDR3 nucleotides: TGTGCCAGCAGCTACGCGGGGAGGGAGACCCAGTACTTC.

A few counts support this clone. The chain joins TRBV5-4 to TRBJ1-1; no firm D call. The CDR3 is 13 amino acids. Germline CDR1 and CDR2: SGHNT and YYREEE (reference sequence). V lost 2 bases to trimming and J lost 4 bases, with 9 bases between them. DNA of the CDR3: TGTGCCAGCAGCTTATATGGGATCACTGAAGCTTTCTTT. Protein sequence: CASSLYGITEAFF. The full variable domain, with the rest looked up from reference TRBV5-4 and TRBJ1-1, is ETGVTQSPTHLIKTRGQQVTLRCSSQSGHNTVSWYQQALGQGPQFIFQYYREEENGRGNFPPRFSGLQFPNYSSELNVNALELDDSALYLCASSLYGITEAFFGQGTRLTVV.

This clone was detected once. The chain has TRBV18 and TRBJ2-5, with no clear D. The ends were cut back, 4 bases at V and 2 bases at J, with 14 bases in the middle. Germline CDR1 reads KGHSH; CDR2 reads LQKENI. CDR3 length: 15 amino acids. The CDR3 coding sequence is TGTGCCAGCTCACAGTCAGCTACAGTACAAGAGACCCAGTACTTC. This translates into CASSQSATVQETQYF.

The J gene is TRBJ2-2, the V gene TRBV7-9; no clear D. V lost 7 bases to trimming and J lost 1 base, with 10 bases between them. This CDR3 region has 14 residues. Germline V gene sequence: CDR1 SEHNR, CDR2 FQNEAQ (reference sequence). The DNA for the CDR3 is TGTGCCAGCATCGGGTACCTGAACACCGGGGAGCTGTTTTTT. The encoded protein is CASIGYLNTGELFF.

The chain uses TRBV2 and TRBJ2-7, with TRBD1 matching 8 bases. The CDR3 runs to 12 residues. Germline CDR1 reads SNHLY; CDR2 reads FYNNEI. V gave up 6 bases and J gave up 3 bases; unmatched junction bases: 1. The CDR3: CASRGQGYEQYF. In DNA, the CDR3 is TGTGCCAGCAGAGGACAGGGCTACGAGCAGTACTTC.

This sequence joins TRBV7-2 and TRBJ2-4, with 7 nucleotides matching TRBD1. V shed 5 bases and J 6 bases; nucleotides not matched to a gene: 10. CDR3 size: 15 residues. Looked up from germline, CDR1 is SGHTA and CDR2 is FQGNSA. The CDR3 DNA sequence: TGTGCCAGCAGCCGAGGGCCCCGGGACAGAAACATTCAGTACTTC. As protein: CASSRGPRDRNIQYF.

This clone was observed a few times. The chain has TRBV4-2 and TRBJ2-1; TRBD2 aligns across 12 bases. The CDR3 spans 16 residues. V dropped 3 bases and J dropped 12; count of bases not matched to a gene: 12. The V gene's germline CDR1 is LGHNA and CDR2 YNFKEQ. This CDR3 reads CASSQTGLAGSLGQFF. CDR3 sequence (DNA): TGTGCCAGCAGCCAGACTGGACTAGCGGGAAGTCTAGGGCAGTTCTTC.

The chain joins TRBV5-5 to TRBJ2-5; D is ambiguous. The germline CDR1 and CDR2 sequences are SGHKS and YYEKEE (reference sequence). The CDR3 length is 11 residues. The V gene lost 3 bases and the J gene lost 1 base, with 1 base spanning the gap. This CDR3 is CASSSQETQYF. CDR3 bases: TGTGCCAGCAGCTCCCAAGAGACCCAGTACTTC.

V is TRBV7-9 and J is TRBJ2-6; no clear D gene. The CDR3 sequence is 14 residues long. Germline CDR1 is SEHNR and CDR2 is FQNEAQ (reference sequence). Trimming stripped 7 bases from V and 0 bases from J, with 7 bases between. As DNA, the CDR3 is TGTGCCAGCACCTGGTCCTCTGGGGCCAACGTCCTGACTTTC. Translating gives CASTWSSGANVLTF.

The gene calls are TRBV18 and TRBJ2-5, with 11 positions matching TRBD2. Germline CDR1 is KGHSH and CDR2 is LQKENI. The CDR3 is 18 amino acids. After removal of 3 bases from V and 5 bases from J, the junction contained 14 bases not matched to a gene. The chain's CDR3 is CASSPLGPTSGRTETQYF. DNA of the CDR3: TGTGCCAGCTCACCGCTCGGCCCCACTAGCGGGAGAACGGAGACCCAGTACTTC.

This clone has a single count. The CDR3 spells CASTPSGRPTDTQYF. As DNA, the CDR3 is TGTGCCAGCACCCCCAGCGGGAGGCCCACAGATACGCAGTATTTT. The J gene is TRBJ2-3, the V gene TRBV28; 9 bases are a match to TRBD2. In germline, CDR1 is MDHEN, CDR2 SYDVKM. J gave up 2 bases and V 7 bases, and 7 bases lay outside the gene matches. The CDR3 runs 15 residues.

The rearrangement links TRBV5-1 to TRBJ2-5, with a tentative D call TRBD1 (8 bases). Germline V gives CDR1 SGHRS, CDR2 YFSETQ. There are 16 residues in the CDR3. V dropped 3 bases and J dropped 1 base, with 16 bases sitting between them. The CDR3 loop reads CASSSGGTGPQETQYF. The CDR3 DNA sequence: TGCGCCAGCAGCTCCGGGGGGACAGGTCCCCAAGAGACCCAGTACTTC.

This clone was observed a handful of times. This chain connects TRBV11-2 to TRBJ2-1; 11 bases agree with TRBD2. The CDR3 spans 18 residues. V lost 2 bases, J lost 7 bases, and 13 bases stayed unmatched. Germline V CDR1 and CDR2: SGHAT, FQNNGV. CDR3 protein: CASSLRPTGTSGGNEQFF. CDR3 DNA: TGTGCCAGCAGCTTACGTCCCACCGGGACTAGCGGAGGAAATGAGCAGTTCTTC.

This clone was seen a few times. The chain combines TRBV25-1 with TRBJ1-2, with a weak D call TRBD1 (6 bases). V gave up 2 bases and J gave up 6 bases, with 10 bases separating them. The CDR3 has 13 residues. Germline values: CDR1 MGHDK, CDR2 SYGVNS. CDR3 coding DNA: TGTGCCAGCAGTGAAGGCAGGGGTGATGGCTACACCTTC. Translation: CASSEGRGDGYTF.

The chain has TRBV5-1 and TRBJ2-7; 11 positions match TRBD2. The CDR3 covers 15 residues. V shed 4 bases and J 7 bases; nucleotides not matched to a gene: 10. Germline V gene data show CDR1 as SGHRS and CDR2 as YFSETQ. The CDR3 sequence is CASSPLAGGPGEQYF. CDR3 coding DNA: TGCGCCAGCAGCCCCTTAGCGGGGGGGCCCGGGGAGCAGTACTTC.

This sequence joins TRBV29-1 and TRBJ2-7; 10 nucleotides match TRBD1. V was pared by 3 bases and J by 5 bases, with 1 base of the junction left unmatched. The V gene's germline CDR1 is SQVTM and CDR2 ANQGSEA. The length of the CDR3 is 12 residues. DNA for the CDR3: TGCAGCGTTGACGGACAGGGGGACGAGCAGTACTTC. The encoded protein is CSVDGQGDEQYF.

The chain recombines TRBV5-4 with TRBJ1-2; TRBD1 aligns across 9 bases. The CDR3 sequence is 15 residues long. Trimming took 7 bases from V and 4 from J; bases not matched to a gene: 11. Germline-derived CDR1 and CDR2 are SGHNT and YYREEE (reference sequence). For the CDR3, the DNA is TGTGCCAGCGGCGAAGGGACAGGGAGGACCTATGGCTACACCTTC. Translated: CASGEGTGRTYGYTF.